This paragraph covers one T cell receptor beta chain sequence. Its antigen is currently unknown. This entry belongs to a study of CD8+ T cells in alopecia areata. Extraction of RNA preceded its reverse transcription into cDNA, which served as the sequencing template. The protocol was immunoSEQ multiplex PCR, while the TCRdb copy is restricted to in-frame clones and leaves out a portion. Among hundreds of thousands of clones listed, approximately 67% were seen once. The CDR3 is 14 residues long. CDR1 SGDLS and CDR2 YYNGEE come from the germline V gene. V shed 0 bases and J shed 6 bases, with 10 bases lying between them. Specified treatment: oral pan-JAK inhibitor, 5-10 mg twice daily. PBMCs were stained for CD3, CD4 and CD8, and CD4+ and CD8+ T cells were sorted. Study-level findings and limits: While tofacitinib was given, many expanded lesional clones persisted in scalp and blood.

This material consisted of CD4+ T cells sorted from blood, taken at approximately week 42, from a patient treated with tofacitinib. The rearrangement uses TRBV9 and TRBJ2-1; possible D gene TRBD1, 6 bases. This clonotype was sampled from a human donor with alopecia areata. The CDR3 DNA follows: TGTGCCAGCAGCGTAGGGGGGCTAAGCAATGAGCAGTTCTTC. Its protein product is CASSVGGLSNEQFF. Full variable domain (rest looked up from reference TRBV9 and TRBJ2-1): DSGVTQTPKHLITATGQRVTLRCSPRSGDLSVYWYQQSLDQGLQFLIQYYNGEERAKGNILERFSAQQFPDLHSELNLSSLELGDSALYFCASSVGGLSNEQFFGPGTRLTVL.